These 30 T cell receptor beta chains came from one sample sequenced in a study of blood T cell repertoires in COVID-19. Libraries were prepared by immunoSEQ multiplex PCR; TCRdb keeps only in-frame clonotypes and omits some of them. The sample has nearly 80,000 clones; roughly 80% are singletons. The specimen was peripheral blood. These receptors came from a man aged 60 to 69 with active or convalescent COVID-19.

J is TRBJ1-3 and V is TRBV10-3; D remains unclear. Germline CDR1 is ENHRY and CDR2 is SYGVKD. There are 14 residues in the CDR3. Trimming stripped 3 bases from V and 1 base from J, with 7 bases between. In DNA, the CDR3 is TGTGCCATCAGTGACTCGAGGTCTGGAAACACCATATATTTT. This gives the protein CAISDSRSGNTIYF.

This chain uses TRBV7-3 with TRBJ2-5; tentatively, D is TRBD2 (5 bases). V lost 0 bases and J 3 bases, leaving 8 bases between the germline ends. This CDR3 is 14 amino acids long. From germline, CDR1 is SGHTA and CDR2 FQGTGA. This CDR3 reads CASSLTGREETQYF. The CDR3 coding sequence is TGTGCCAGCAGCTTAACAGGGAGAGAAGAGACCCAGTACTTC.

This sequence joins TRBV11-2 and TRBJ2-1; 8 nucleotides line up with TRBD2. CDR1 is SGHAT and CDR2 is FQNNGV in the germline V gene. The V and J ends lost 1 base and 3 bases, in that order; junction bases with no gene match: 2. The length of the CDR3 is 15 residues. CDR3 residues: CASSLGAGDYNEQFF. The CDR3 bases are TGTGCCAGCAGCTTAGGAGCGGGGGACTACAATGAGCAGTTCTTC.

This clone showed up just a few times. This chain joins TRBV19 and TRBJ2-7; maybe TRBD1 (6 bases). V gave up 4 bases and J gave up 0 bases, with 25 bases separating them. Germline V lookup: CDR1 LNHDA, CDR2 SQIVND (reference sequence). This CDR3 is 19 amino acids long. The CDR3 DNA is TGTGCCAGTAGTAGGGGGACCCGGACAGCCTTAACACTCTCCTACGAGCAGTACTTC. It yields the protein CASSRGTRTALTLSYEQYF.

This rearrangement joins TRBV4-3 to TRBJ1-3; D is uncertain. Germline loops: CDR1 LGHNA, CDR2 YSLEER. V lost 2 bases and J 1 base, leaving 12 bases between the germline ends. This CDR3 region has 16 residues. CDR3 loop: CASSQSAGRSGNTIYF. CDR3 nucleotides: TGCGCCAGCAGCCAATCTGCGGGGAGGTCTGGAAACACCATATATTTT.

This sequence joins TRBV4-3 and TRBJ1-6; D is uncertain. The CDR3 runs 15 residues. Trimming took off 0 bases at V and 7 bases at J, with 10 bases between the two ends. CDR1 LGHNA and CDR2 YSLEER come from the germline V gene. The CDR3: CASSQDLTPNSPLHF. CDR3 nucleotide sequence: TGCGCCAGCAGCCAAGATTTGACACCCAATTCACCCCTCCACTTT.

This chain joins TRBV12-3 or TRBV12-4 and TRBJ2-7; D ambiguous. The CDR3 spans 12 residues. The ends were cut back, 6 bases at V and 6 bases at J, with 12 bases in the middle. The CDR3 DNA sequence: TGTGCCAGCAGCCTGACGGGTCTCGAGCAGTACTTC. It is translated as CASSLTGLEQYF.

In DNA form, the CDR3 reads TGTGCCAGCTCATCCTCCGGGACTAGCGGGGGGCTACCCTTGAGGTTCTTC. Encoded protein: CASSSSGTSGGLPLRFF. The rearrangement links TRBV18 to TRBJ2-1; 15 bases line up with TRBD2. CDR1 is KGHSH and CDR2 is LQKENI in the germline V gene. The CDR3 has 17 amino acids. The junction had 17 bases not matched to a gene; V was cut back by 5 bases and J by 15 bases. The full variable domain, completed using reference TRBV18 and TRBJ2-1, is NAGVMQNPRHLVRRRGQEARLRCSPMKGHSHVYWYRQLPEEGLKFMVYLQKENIIDESGMPKERFSAEFPKEGPSILRIQQVVRGDSAAYFCASSSSGTSGGLPLRFFGPGTRLTVL.

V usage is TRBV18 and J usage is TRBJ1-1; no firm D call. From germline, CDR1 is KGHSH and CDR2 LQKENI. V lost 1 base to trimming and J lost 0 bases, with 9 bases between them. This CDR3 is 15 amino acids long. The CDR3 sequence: CASSPQNSLNTEAFF. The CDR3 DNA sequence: TGTGCCAGCTCACCACAGAACAGCCTGAACACTGAAGCTTTCTTT. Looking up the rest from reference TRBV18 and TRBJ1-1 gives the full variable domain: NAGVMQNPRHLVRRRGQEARLRCSPMKGHSHVYWYRQLPEEGLKFMVYLQKENIIDESGMPKERFSAEFPKEGPSILRIQQVVRGDSAAYFCASSPQNSLNTEAFFGQGTRLTVV.

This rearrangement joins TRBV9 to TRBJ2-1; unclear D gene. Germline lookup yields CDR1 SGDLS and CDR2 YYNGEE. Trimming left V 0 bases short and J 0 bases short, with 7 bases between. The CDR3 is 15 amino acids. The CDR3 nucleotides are TGTGCCAGCAGCGTAGACAGTTCCTCCTACAATGAGCAGTTCTTC. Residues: CASSVDSSSYNEQFF.

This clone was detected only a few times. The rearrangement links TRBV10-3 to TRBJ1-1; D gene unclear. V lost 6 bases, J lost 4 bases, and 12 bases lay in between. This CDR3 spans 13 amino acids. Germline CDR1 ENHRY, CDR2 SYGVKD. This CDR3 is CAIRVAAGTEAFF. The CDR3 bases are TGTGCCATCAGGGTCGCGGCGGGCACTGAAGCTTTCTTT.

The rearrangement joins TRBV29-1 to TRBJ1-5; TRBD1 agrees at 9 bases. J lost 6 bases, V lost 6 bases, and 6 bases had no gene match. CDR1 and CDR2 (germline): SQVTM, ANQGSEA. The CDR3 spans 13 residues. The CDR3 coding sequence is TGCAGCGTAACCACAGGGGGCGGTCAGCCCCAGCATTTT. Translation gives CSVTTGGGQPQHF.

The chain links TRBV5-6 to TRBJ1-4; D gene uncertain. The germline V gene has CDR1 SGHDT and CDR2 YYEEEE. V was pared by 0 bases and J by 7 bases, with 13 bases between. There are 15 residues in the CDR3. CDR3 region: CASSLVVAGSEKLFF. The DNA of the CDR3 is TGTGCCAGCAGCTTGGTTGTGGCGGGGAGTGAAAAACTGTTTTTT. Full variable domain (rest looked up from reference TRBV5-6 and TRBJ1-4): DAGVTQSPTHLIKTRGQQVTLRCSPKSGHDTVSWYQQALGQGPQFIFQYYEEEERQRGNFPDRFSGHQFPNYSSELNVNALLLGDSALYLCASSLVVAGSEKLFFGSGTQLSVL.

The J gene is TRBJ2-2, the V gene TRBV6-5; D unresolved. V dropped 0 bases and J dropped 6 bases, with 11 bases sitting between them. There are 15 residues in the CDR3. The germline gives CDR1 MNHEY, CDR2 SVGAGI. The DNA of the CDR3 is TGTGCCAGCAGTTACTCGACTCGGATAGCCGGGGAGCTGTTTTTT. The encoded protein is CASSYSTRIAGELFF.

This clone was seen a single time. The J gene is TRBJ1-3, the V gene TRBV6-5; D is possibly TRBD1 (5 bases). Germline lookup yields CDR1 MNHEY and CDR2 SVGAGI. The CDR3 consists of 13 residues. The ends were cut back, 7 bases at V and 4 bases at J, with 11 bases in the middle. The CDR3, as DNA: TGTGCCAGCACCGGTAGGGGAGGAAACACCATATATTTT. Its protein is CASTGRGGNTIYF.

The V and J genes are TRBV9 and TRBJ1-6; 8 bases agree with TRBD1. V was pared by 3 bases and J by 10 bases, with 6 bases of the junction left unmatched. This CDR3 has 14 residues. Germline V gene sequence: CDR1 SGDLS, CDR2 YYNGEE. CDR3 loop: CASSESGGGSPLHF. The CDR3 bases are TGTGCCAGCAGCGAGTCAGGGGGCGGGTCACCCCTCCACTTT.

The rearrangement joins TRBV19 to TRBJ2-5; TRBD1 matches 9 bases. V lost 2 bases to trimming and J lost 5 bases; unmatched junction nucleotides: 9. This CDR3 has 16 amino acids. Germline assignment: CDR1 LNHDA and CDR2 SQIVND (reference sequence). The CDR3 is CASSIRSGQGKETQYF. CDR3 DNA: TGTGCCAGTAGTATACGGTCTGGACAGGGGAAGGAGACCCAGTACTTC. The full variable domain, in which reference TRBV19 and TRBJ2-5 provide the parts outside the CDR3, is DGGITQSPKYLFRKEGQNVTLSCEQNLNHDAMYWYRQDPGQGLRLIYYSQIVNDFQKGDIAEGYSVSREKKESFPLTVTSAQKNPTAFYLCASSIRSGQGKETQYFGPGTRLLVL.

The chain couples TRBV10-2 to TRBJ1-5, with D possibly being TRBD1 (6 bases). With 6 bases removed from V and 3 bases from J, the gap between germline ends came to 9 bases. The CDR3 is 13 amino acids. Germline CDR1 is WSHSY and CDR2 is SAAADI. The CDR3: CASSRDNNQPQHF. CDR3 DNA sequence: TGCGCCAGCAGCCGGGACAACAATCAGCCCCAGCATTTT.

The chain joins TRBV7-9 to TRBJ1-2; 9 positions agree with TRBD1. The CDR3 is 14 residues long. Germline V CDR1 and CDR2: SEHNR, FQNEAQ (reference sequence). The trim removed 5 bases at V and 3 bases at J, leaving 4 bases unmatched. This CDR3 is CASSQDRGYYGYTF. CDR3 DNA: TGTGCCAGCAGCCAGGACAGGGGATACTATGGCTACACCTTC.

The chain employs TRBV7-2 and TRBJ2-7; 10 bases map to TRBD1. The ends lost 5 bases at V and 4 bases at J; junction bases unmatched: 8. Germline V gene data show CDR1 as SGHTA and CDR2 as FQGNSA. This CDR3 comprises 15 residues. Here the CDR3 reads CASSQTGTGAYEQYF. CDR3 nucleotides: TGTGCCAGCAGCCAAACCGGGACAGGGGCTTACGAGCAGTACTTC.

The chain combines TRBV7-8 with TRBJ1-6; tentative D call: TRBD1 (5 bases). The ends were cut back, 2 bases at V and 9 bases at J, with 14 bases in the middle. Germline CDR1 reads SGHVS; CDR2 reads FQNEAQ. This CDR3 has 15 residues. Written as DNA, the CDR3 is TGTGCCAGCAGCTTATTACAGGAGGGCAGTTCACCCCTCCACTTT. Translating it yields CASSLLQEGSSPLHF. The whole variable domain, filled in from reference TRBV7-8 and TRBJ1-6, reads GAGVSQSPRYKVAKRGQDVALRCDPISGHVSLFWYQQALGQGPEFLTYFQNEAQLDKSGLPSDRFFAERPEGSVSTLKIQRTQQEDSAVYLCASSLLQEGSSPLHFGNGTRLTVT.

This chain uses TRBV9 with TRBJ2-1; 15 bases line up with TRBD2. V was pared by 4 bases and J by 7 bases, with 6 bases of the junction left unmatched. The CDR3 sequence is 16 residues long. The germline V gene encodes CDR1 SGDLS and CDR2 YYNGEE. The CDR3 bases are TGTGCCAGCAGCCCCGGAGGGACTAGCGGGGGGAATGAGCAGTTCTTC. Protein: CASSPGGTSGGNEQFF.

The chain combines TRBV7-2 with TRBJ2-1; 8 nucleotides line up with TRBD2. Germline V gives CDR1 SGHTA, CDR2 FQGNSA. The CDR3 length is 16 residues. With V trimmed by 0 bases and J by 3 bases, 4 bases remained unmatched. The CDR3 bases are TGTGCCAGCAGCTTAGCCGGGACTAGTTTCTACAATGAGCAGTTCTTC. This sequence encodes CASSLAGTSFYNEQFF.

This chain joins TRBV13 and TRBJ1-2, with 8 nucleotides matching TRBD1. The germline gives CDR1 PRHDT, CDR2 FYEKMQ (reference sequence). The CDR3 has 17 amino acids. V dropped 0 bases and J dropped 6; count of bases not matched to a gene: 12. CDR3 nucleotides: TGTGCCAGCAGCTTAGGCCTCTCAGGGGGCTCTTGGGATGGCTACACCTTC. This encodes CASSLGLSGGSWDGYTF. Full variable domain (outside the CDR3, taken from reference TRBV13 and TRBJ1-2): AAGVIQSPRHLIKEKRETATLKCYPIPRHDTVYWYQQGPGQDPQFLISFYEKMQSDKGSIPDRFSAQQFSDYHSELNMSSLELGDSALYFCASSLGLSGGSWDGYTFGSGTRLTVV.

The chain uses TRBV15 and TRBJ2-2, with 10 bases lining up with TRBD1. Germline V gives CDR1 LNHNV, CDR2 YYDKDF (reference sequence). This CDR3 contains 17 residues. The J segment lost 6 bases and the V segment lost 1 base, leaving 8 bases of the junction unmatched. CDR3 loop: CATSRVDGTGVSGELFF. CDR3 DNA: TGTGCCACCAGCAGAGTTGACGGGACAGGGGTTTCCGGGGAGCTGTTTTTT.

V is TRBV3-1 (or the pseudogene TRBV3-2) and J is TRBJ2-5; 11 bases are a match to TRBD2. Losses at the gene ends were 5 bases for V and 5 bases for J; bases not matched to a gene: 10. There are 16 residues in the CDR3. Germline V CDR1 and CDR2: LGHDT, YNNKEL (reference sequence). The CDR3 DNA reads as TGTGCCAGCAGCAGGGGTAGCGGGGGGGTGAAGGAGACCCAGTACTTC. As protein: CASSRGSGGVKETQYF.

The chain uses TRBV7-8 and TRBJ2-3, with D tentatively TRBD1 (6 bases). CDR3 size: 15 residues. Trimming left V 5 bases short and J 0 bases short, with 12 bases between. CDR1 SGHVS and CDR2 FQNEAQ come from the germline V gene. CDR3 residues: CASSHRQVSTDTQYF. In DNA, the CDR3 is TGTGCCAGCAGCCATAGACAGGTTAGCACAGATACGCAGTATTTT.

CDR3: CASSLVLGGRDGELFF. DNA of the CDR3: TGTGCCAGCAGCTTGGTGCTGGGGGGACGGGACGGGGAGCTGTTTTTT. The chain is built from TRBV5-4 and TRBJ2-2; tentatively, D is TRBD2 (6 bases). The CDR3 spans 16 residues. V was cut by 0 bases and J by 7 bases, with 16 bases left in between. Germline assignment: CDR1 SGHNT and CDR2 YYREEE (reference sequence). The full variable domain, rest sourced from reference TRBV5-4 and TRBJ2-2, is ETGVTQSPTHLIKTRGQQVTLRCSSQSGHNTVSWYQQALGQGPQFIFQYYREEENGRGNFPPRFSGLQFPNYSSELNVNALELDDSALYLCASSLVLGGRDGELFFGEGSRLTVL.

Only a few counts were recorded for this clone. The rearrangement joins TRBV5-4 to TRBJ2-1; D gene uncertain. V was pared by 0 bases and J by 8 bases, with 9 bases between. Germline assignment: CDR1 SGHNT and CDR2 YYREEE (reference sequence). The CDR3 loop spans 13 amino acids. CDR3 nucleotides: TGTGCCAGCAGCTTGGCCGGCGGTCATGAGCAGTTCTTC. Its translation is CASSLAGGHEQFF.

Written as DNA, the CDR3 is TGCAGTGCTAGTACAGACGCCACAGATACGCAGTATTTT. The encoded protein is CSASTDATDTQYF. The rearrangement uses TRBV20-1 and TRBJ2-3; the D is unclear. In germline, CDR1 is DFQATT, CDR2 SNEGSKA (reference sequence). With 3 bases removed from V and 2 bases from J, the gap between germline ends came to 9 bases. The CDR3 length is 13 residues.